This T cell receptor beta chain was recorded in a study of cytomegalovirus exposure and HLA in healthy donors. Across the study: Earlier sequencing of about 179 million T cells yielded 120 million or so unique TCR beta sequences.

CDR1 is SGHAT and CDR2 is FQNNGV in the germline V gene. Losses at the gene ends were 5 bases for V and 4 bases for J; bases not matched to a gene: 2. CDR3 length equals 14 residues. The PCR employed 60 Vbeta primers together with 13 Jbeta primers. Method: immunoSEQ multiplex PCR; TCRdb's copy keeps in-frame clones and lacks some. The sample yields 100,000 or so clones, roughly three quarters seen once. General study points: In an earlier analysis, in around 590 donors, most V segments appeared productive either ~87% or ~30% of the time. Researchers catalogued approximately 170 TCR beta chains as cytomegalovirus-associated. In a later analysis, at a false discovery rate of 0.05, approximately 16,000 TCR beta sequences were associated with HLA alleles.

Turning to this clone: Its antigen remains unidentified.

The chain links TRBV11-2 to TRBJ2-2, with 9 bases that match TRBD2. The TCR originated in a young man in good health and CMV-seronegative. Sequencing was carried out using PBMCs. The CDR3 nucleotides are TGTGCCAGCAGCCCAGCGGGAGGCACCGGGGAGCTGTTTTTT. It codes for CASSPAGGTGELFF.